The entry that follows covers one TCR beta chain sequence. The data were obtained in a study of blood T cell repertoires in COVID-19. Original handling: Reference gene primer amplification gave nucleated cell count estimates. Using immunoSEQ multiplex PCR, the repertoire was profiled, and TCRdb retains in-frame clones only, with some absent. The D gene and trimming were derived from the DNA, and the V and J assignments and clone size from that table. This sample carries 200,000 to 250,000 clones, around 84% of them seen once, and the ten largest clones take about 4.8%. This CDR3 region has 13 residues. The germline gives CDR1 SGHRS, CDR2 YFSETQ. The V gene lost 0 bases and the J gene lost 10 bases, with 8 bases spanning the gap.

Input material: peripheral blood. This sequence originates from a man aged 50-59 years with acute or convalescent COVID-19. The chain employs TRBV5-1 and TRBJ1-6; D is unresolved. In nucleotides, the CDR3 is TGCGCCAGCAGCTTGGCGGGGAGATCACCCCTCCACTTT. It is translated as CASSLAGRSPLHF.